The 15 T cell receptor beta chains given below trace back to one sample, sequenced in a study of blood T cell repertoires in COVID-19. The data were produced by immunoSEQ multiplex PCR, yet TCRdb's version contains in-frame clones alone and is incomplete. Of roughly 200,000 clones in the sample, roughly 82% were seen once. The sample was peripheral blood. The source of these receptors is a woman between 55 and 75 years old with COVID-19, enrolled during active disease.

The chain has TRBV5-1 and TRBJ2-3; 14 bases are a match to TRBD2. Per the germline V gene, CDR1 is SGHRS and CDR2 is YFSETQ. The CDR3 consists of 17 residues. V lost 0 bases to trimming and J lost 6 bases; unmatched junction nucleotides: 6. As DNA, the CDR3 is TGCGCCAGCAGCTTGGTGGGGACTAGCGGGAGAGGCGATACGCAGTATTTT. Protein: CASSLVGTSGRGDTQYF.

The chain carries TRBV19 and TRBJ2-6; possible D gene TRBD2, 5 bases. The CDR3 consists of 18 residues. CDR1 is LNHDA and CDR2 is SQIVND in the germline V gene (reference sequence). V dropped 4 bases and J dropped 0 bases, with 16 bases sitting between them. The chain's CDR3 is CASSKRGQEPSGANVLTF. CDR3 DNA: TGTGCCAGTAGTAAGCGCGGGCAGGAACCCTCTGGGGCCAACGTCCTGACTTTC.

The chain is built from TRBV30 and TRBJ2-7; 10 nucleotides match TRBD2. The CDR3 covers 18 residues. The V segment lost 1 base and the J segment 4 bases; nucleotides outside the gene matches: 16. The V gene's germline CDR1 is GTSNPN and CDR2 SVGIG (reference sequence). CDR3 residues: CAWSEESGKLAGFYEQYF. The CDR3 coding sequence is TGTGCCTGGAGTGAAGAAAGTGGGAAACTAGCGGGATTTTACGAGCAGTACTTC.

The gene calls are TRBV6-5 and TRBJ1-6; a possible D gene is TRBD1 (6 bases). Germline CDR1 is MNHEY and CDR2 is SVGAGI. Trimming cost V 8 bases and J 4 bases, with 12 bases left between them. CDR3 length: 14 amino acids. The CDR3: CASGNTGYNSPLHF. CDR3 nucleotide sequence: TGTGCCAGCGGAAACACAGGGTATAATTCACCCCTCCACTTT.

CDR3 protein: CASSPSGRWNEQFF. The CDR3 region has the DNA TGTGCCAGCAGCCCTAGCGGGAGATGGAATGAGCAGTTCTTC. The V call is TRBV7-9, the J call TRBJ2-1; 10 nucleotides line up with TRBD2. After removal of 5 bases from V and 7 bases from J, the junction contained 5 bases not matched to a gene. Germline-derived CDR1 and CDR2 are SEHNR and FQNEAQ (reference sequence). This CDR3 is built from 14 residues.

CDR3 in amino acids: CASSSQLPGLGGEQFF. CDR3 nucleotides: TGTGCCAGCAGTTCCCAACTTCCGGGACTAGGAGGTGAGCAGTTCTTC. This sequence joins TRBV28 and TRBJ2-1; 8 bases agree with TRBD2. Losses at the gene ends were 4 bases for V and 9 bases for J; bases not matched to a gene: 14. The CDR3 is made up of 16 amino acids. Germline lookup yields CDR1 MDHEN and CDR2 SYDVKM.

Remarks on this clone: The same CDR3 is also encoded by other DNA sequences in this sample. The chain is built from TRBV19 and TRBJ1-1; TRBD1 agrees at 8 bases. V was clipped by 6 bases and J by 2 bases; unmatched bases: 5. CDR1 LNHDA and CDR2 SQIVND come from the germline V gene (reference sequence). CDR3 size: 14 residues. The CDR3 coding sequence is TGTGCCAGTAGCCCCAGGGGGCGAAACACTGAAGCTTTCTTT. Its protein is CASSPRGRNTEAFF.

The chain is built from TRBV6-6 and TRBJ1-2; D not certain. The CDR3 runs 13 residues. Deletions cut 6 bases from V and 2 bases from J, with 10 bases between. CDR1 and CDR2 from the germline V gene are MNHNY and SVGAGI (reference sequence). The CDR3 loop is CASRKLINYGYTF. The CDR3 coding sequence is TGTGCCAGCAGGAAACTGATAAACTATGGCTACACCTTC.

V usage is TRBV9 and J usage is TRBJ2-2; 11 bases line up with TRBD2. Germline trimming cut 4 bases from V and 4 bases from J; bases unmatched to any gene: 6. CDR3 length: 16 amino acids. CDR1 and CDR2 (germline): SGDLS, YYNGEE. The CDR3, as DNA: TGTGCCAGCAGCTCACTAGCGGGGGCCCGCACCGGGGAGCTGTTTTTT. The encoded protein is CASSSLAGARTGELFF.

The rearrangement links TRBV30 to TRBJ1-4; TRBD1 might be the D (5 bases). V shed 4 bases and J shed 0 bases, with 21 bases lying between them. The germline V gene encodes CDR1 GTSNPN and CDR2 SVGIG (reference sequence). This CDR3 spans 18 amino acids. The CDR3 spells CAWTLKAGQGTTNEKLFF. CDR3 in DNA: TGTGCCTGGACACTCAAAGCGGGTCAGGGAACAACTAATGAAAAACTGTTTTTT.

The V and J genes are TRBV7-9 and TRBJ2-2; TRBD1 matches 7 bases. This CDR3 is built from 15 residues. The germline CDR1 and CDR2 sequences are SEHNR and FQNEAQ (reference sequence). The trim removed 1 base at V and 7 bases at J, leaving 6 bases unmatched. CDR3 nucleotide sequence: TGTGCCAGCAGCTTAGGACAGGGTGAACACGGGGAGCTGTTTTTT. As protein: CASSLGQGEHGELFF.

The table lists this clone with a few counts. This chain links TRBV7-9 with TRBJ1-3; D perhaps matches TRBD1 (5 bases). The germline V gene has CDR1 SEHNR and CDR2 FQNEAQ (reference sequence). The V gene lost 4 bases and the J gene lost 8 bases, with 12 bases spanning the gap. The length of the CDR3 is 13 residues. DNA of the CDR3: TGTGCCAGCAGCTCCGACAGTAAGGACACCATATATTTT. This gives the protein CASSSDSKDTIYF.

The chain carries TRBV9 and TRBJ2-1, with 13 bases fitting TRBD2. The CDR3 runs to 18 residues. Germline CDR1 SGDLS, CDR2 YYNGEE. V shed 2 bases and J 0 bases; nucleotides not matched to a gene: 5. For the CDR3, the DNA is TGTGCCAGCAGCGTCTCGACTAGCGGGGGGAGCTCCTACAATGAGCAGTTCTTC. It translates to CASSVSTSGGSSYNEQFF.

The chain recombines TRBV11-2 with TRBJ2-3, with D maybe TRBD2 (7 bases). The germline CDR1 and CDR2 sequences are SGHAT and FQNNGV. Trimming removed 5 bases from V and 3 bases from J, with 15 bases in between. The CDR3 has 15 residues. The CDR3 is CASSRQGGETDTQYF. The CDR3 bases are TGTGCCAGCAGCCGGCAAGGGGGGGAAACAGATACGCAGTATTTT.

The chain joins TRBV6-6 to TRBJ2-1; a weak D match, TRBD1 (6 bases). Trimming took off 6 bases at V and 7 bases at J, with 10 bases between the two ends. This CDR3 region has 12 residues. In germline, CDR1 is MNHNY, CDR2 SVGAGI (reference sequence). The CDR3 sequence is CASSPQGNEQFF. The DNA for the CDR3 is TGTGCCAGCAGCCCACAGGGAAATGAGCAGTTCTTC.